Given below is one T cell receptor beta chain in context. Its target is unknown. Some clones are missing from TCRdb's copy, which holds only in-frame ones; the method was immunoSEQ multiplex PCR. The repertoire has roughly 160,000 clones, 92% of them found once; the top ten carry approximately 1.2%. Researchers grouped second doses given at about 4 or about 12 weeks into one pool. The CDR3 is 16 residues long. Trimming removed 4 bases from V and 3 bases from J; junction bases left unmatched: 4. Germline-derived CDR1 and CDR2 are LGHDT and YNNKEL (reference sequence). The sample is drawn from a study of T cell responses to AZD1222 COVID-19 vaccine. Points from the study as a whole: White British people made up most donors, females outnumbered males, and clonal diversity was possibly underestimated. All repertoire sampling was performed exclusively after the peak T cell response. Vaccine-associated CD4 TCRs spanned spike, dominant at 160-218 and 743-854.

J is TRBJ2-1 and V is TRBV3-1 (or the pseudogene TRBV3-2); 12 nucleotides line up with TRBD2. Sequenced here: peripheral blood, sampled 28 days after the second AZD1222 dose. The source is an adult who received the AZD1222 COVID-19 vaccine. CDR3 nucleotides: TGTGCCAGCAGCCCTCTAGCGGGGGGGGTCTACAATGAGCAGTTCTTC. As protein: CASSPLAGGVYNEQFF.